Included here is one TCR beta chain sequence, with context. This CDR3 has 14 residues. V lost 4 bases, J lost 8 bases, and 20 bases lay in between. The germline gives CDR1 SQVTM, CDR2 ANQGSEA. As handled by the study authors: Researchers report that nucleated cell counts were estimated from reference gene primer amplification. Sequencing used immunoSEQ multiplex PCR; TCRdb keeps in-frame clones, though not all of them. Clone size and the V and J calls come from that table; the DNA yielded D and trimming. The top ten clones hold under 3% of a sample with about 130,000 clones, over 80% of them seen once. The data stem from a study of blood T cell repertoires in COVID-19. Study in general: Both acute and convalescent COVID-19 samples were obtained from the United States, Italy and Spain. Sample material is recorded as cDNA or gDNA derived from T cells, B-cell-depleted T cells, or PBMCs.

Sequencing was done on a sample of peripheral blood. The receptor was derived from a man aged 50 to 60 with active COVID-19. The V and J genes are TRBV29-1 and TRBJ1-1; D is possibly TRBD1 (5 bases). CDR3 sequence (DNA): TGCAGCGTTGCTCAAAGCGTCCAGGGAGGCGAAGCTTTCTTT. It yields the protein CSVAQSVQGGEAFF.